The 19 T cell receptor beta chains listed next were all sequenced from one sample in a study of cytotoxic CD8 clonotypes in ibrutinib-treated CLL (dated by TCRdb to the early 2020s). Library preparation employed the immunoSEQ multiplex PCR assay. Drawn from immuneACCESS, this table holds only the in-frame rearrangements with V and J called that TCRdb kept. Clones are partly lost; checked studies trace under half to an unresolved V gene and leave the rest unexplained. The sample profile shows around 300,000 clones; more than 65% of them were found once. The ten largest clones add up to 6.5% to 8.5% of the sample. Sample: PBMCs, taken before ibrutinib treatment. Receptors originate from a human donor with chronic lymphocytic leukemia.

The chain uses TRBV30 and TRBJ1-2; D uncertain. This CDR3 comprises 14 residues. The germline V gene has CDR1 GTSNPN and CDR2 SVGIG (reference sequence). V lost 7 bases and J lost 3, with 18 bases in between. The CDR3 region has the DNA TGTGCCTACGCAACTGGGGTCGGGGACTATGGCTACACCTTC. The encoded protein is CAYATGVGDYGYTF.

The chain has TRBV7-2 and TRBJ2-1; no firm D call. V shed 5 bases and J shed 5 bases, with 10 bases lying between them. The V gene's germline CDR1 is SGHTA and CDR2 FQGNSA. CDR3 size: 13 residues. The DNA for the CDR3 is TGTGCCAGCAGCGCCTCGAGAGACAATGAGCAGTTCTTC. This codes for CASSASRDNEQFF.

The V gene is TRBV6-1, the J gene TRBJ2-5; TRBD2 matches at 9 bases. Looked up from germline, CDR1 is MNHNS and CDR2 is SASEGT. The CDR3 runs 13 residues. The V gene end was trimmed by 3 bases and the J gene end by 6 bases; junction bases not matched to a gene: 2. CDR3: CASSEGLAQTQYF. CDR3 in DNA: TGTGCCAGCAGTGAGGGACTAGCACAGACCCAGTACTTC.

CDR3 residues: CASSPWPSGVAYNEQFF. CDR3 bases: TGTGCCAGCAGTCCATGGCCGAGCGGGGTCGCCTACAATGAGCAGTTCTTC. The rearrangement uses TRBV27 and TRBJ2-1; 7 positions agree with TRBD2. The CDR3 contains 17 residues. Germline V gene sequence: CDR1 MNHEY, CDR2 SMNVEV (reference sequence). With 5 bases clipped from V and 2 bases from J, the junction kept 12 bases outside the gene matches.

V is TRBV9 and J is TRBJ2-1; 10 positions agree with TRBD2. The junction had 10 bases not matched to a gene; V was cut back by 2 bases and J by 8 bases. Germline V gene lookup returns CDR1 SGDLS and CDR2 YYNGEE. This CDR3 is built from 16 residues. The CDR3 reads CASSVRGLAGVDEQFF. CDR3 coding DNA: TGTGCCAGCAGCGTCCGGGGGCTAGCGGGAGTCGATGAGCAGTTCTTC.

As for this clone: The sample holds other DNA sequences that translate to the same CDR3. J is TRBJ2-7 and V is TRBV5-1; D uncertain. Germline V gene sequence: CDR1 SGHRS, CDR2 YFSETQ. This CDR3 is 12 amino acids long. V was shortened by 1 base and J by 2 bases, with 4 bases between the two germline ends. Here the CDR3 DNA reads TGCGCCAGCAGCTTGCACCCCTACGAGCAGTACTTC. Translating it yields CASSLHPYEQYF.

This clone was detected a few times. The identical CDR3 is also encoded by other nucleotide sequences in the sample. J is TRBJ1-5 and V is TRBV2, with TRBD1 identical over 8 bases. V lost 6 bases and J lost 1; bases outside the gene matches: 2. CDR1 and CDR2 from the germline V gene are SNHLY and FYNNEI. There are 14 residues in the CDR3. CDR3 residues: CASRGQGSNQPQHF. As DNA, the CDR3 is TGTGCCAGCAGAGGACAGGGCAGCAATCAGCCCCAGCATTTT.

V usage is TRBV7-2 and J usage is TRBJ2-2; 16 bases match TRBD2. The CDR3 length is 18 residues. CDR1 is SGHTA and CDR2 is FQGNSA in the germline V gene. V lost 4 bases, J lost 7 bases, and 9 bases stayed unmatched. CDR3 loop: CASSYGTSGRGLNGELFF. The CDR3 DNA reads as TGTGCCAGCAGCTACGGGACTAGCGGGAGGGGTTTAAACGGGGAGCTGTTTTTT.

The chain joins TRBV11-2 to TRBJ2-1; unclear D gene. Germline CDR1 SGHAT, CDR2 FQNNGV. This CDR3 comprises 14 residues. V was clipped by 5 bases and J by 0 bases, with 8 bases between them. The CDR3 region is CASSNPVSYNEQFF. In DNA form, the CDR3 reads TGTGCCAGCAGCAACCCAGTCTCCTACAATGAGCAGTTCTTC.

The chain couples TRBV5-4 to TRBJ2-7; TRBD1 or TRBD2 may be the D gene (6 bases each). Per the germline V gene, CDR1 is SGHNT and CDR2 is YYREEE (reference sequence). The CDR3 spans 15 residues. The V end was cut by 4 bases, the J end by 7 bases, with 21 bases between. Written as DNA, the CDR3 is TGTGCCAGCAGCCCAGGCACGAGGGGGGCGGGGGAGCAGTACTTC. Translation gives CASSPGTRGAGEQYF.

The chain uses TRBV27 and TRBJ1-2, with a possible D match to TRBD1 (5 bases). Trimming stripped 5 bases from V and 8 bases from J, with 27 bases between. Germline V CDR1 and CDR2: MNHEY, SMNVEV (reference sequence). This CDR3 has 17 residues. CDR3 loop: CASSPRRDPYLTEGYTF. CDR3 sequence (DNA): TGTGCCAGCAGTCCCCGACGGGACCCATACCTCACTGAAGGCTACACCTTC.

The chain carries TRBV2 and TRBJ2-5; no clear D gene. The CDR3 sequence is 10 residues long. Germline V gene data show CDR1 as SNHLY and CDR2 as FYNNEI. Trimming left V 4 bases short and J 5 bases short, with 2 bases between. The CDR3 sequence: CASSVETQYF. The CDR3 bases are TGTGCCAGCAGTGTTGAGACCCAGTACTTC.

The chain couples TRBV27 to TRBJ2-7, with 14 positions matching TRBD2. This CDR3 comprises 19 residues. Germline V gene data show CDR1 as MNHEY and CDR2 as SMNVEV (reference sequence). With V trimmed by 5 bases and J by 1 base, 13 bases remained unmatched. In DNA form, the CDR3 reads TGTGCCAGCAGTCTAACCTTCCCGGGACTAGCGGGAGAATCCTACGAGCAGTACTTC. Encoded protein: CASSLTFPGLAGESYEQYF.

A single count supports this clone. The chain joins TRBV5-4 to TRBJ2-7; 7 nucleotides align to TRBD1. CDR3 length equals 15 residues. CDR1 is SGHNT, CDR2 YYREEE, per germline (reference sequence). Trimming cost V 4 bases and J 0 bases; bases outside gene matches: 7. In DNA, the CDR3 is TGTGCCAGCAGCACACGACAGGGTCCCTCCTACGAGCAGTACTTC. It yields the protein CASSTRQGPSYEQYF. Supplemented by reference TRBV5-4 and TRBJ2-7, the full variable domain reads ETGVTQSPTHLIKTRGQQVTLRCSSQSGHNTVSWYQQALGQGPQFIFQYYREEENGRGNFPPRFSGLQFPNYSSELNVNALELDDSALYLCASSTRQGPSYEQYFGPGTRLTVT.

The gene calls are TRBV2 and TRBJ1-5, with D tentatively TRBD1 (5 bases). In germline, CDR1 is SNHLY, CDR2 FYNNEI. This CDR3 has 12 residues. Trimming removed 8 bases at V and 7 bases at J, with 12 bases between. The CDR3 loop is CASGAIKQPQHF. The CDR3 DNA follows: TGTGCCAGCGGGGCGATCAAGCAGCCCCAGCATTTT.

This clone was seen more than once but under ten times. This CDR3 reads CSVGKERNTEAFF. The DNA of the CDR3 is TGCAGCGTTGGAAAGGAGAGGAACACTGAAGCTTTCTTT. The chain employs TRBV29-1 and TRBJ1-1; D is unresolved. Germline CDR1 is SQVTM and CDR2 is ANQGSEA. The CDR3 spans 13 residues. The V end was cut by 4 bases, the J end by 1 base, with 10 bases between.

V and J are TRBV5-4 and TRBJ1-5, with TRBD1 matching 7 bases. V was clipped by 1 base and J by 5 bases; unmatched bases: 0. The CDR3 contains 13 residues. Germline assignment: CDR1 SGHNT and CDR2 YYREEE (reference sequence). As DNA, the CDR3 is TGTGCCAGCAGCTTGACAGGGGATCAGCCCCAGCATTTT. It translates to CASSLTGDQPQHF.

This sequence joins TRBV12-5 and TRBJ1-1; 7 bases map to TRBD1. The ends lost 4 bases at V and 2 bases at J; junction bases unmatched: 16. The CDR3 loop spans 18 amino acids. Germline assignment: CDR1 LGHNT and CDR2 FRNRAP. The CDR3 sequence is CASGWVPGQRSSNTEAFF. CDR3 nucleotide sequence: TGTGCTAGTGGTTGGGTACCGGGACAGAGATCCTCTAACACTGAAGCTTTCTTT.

The genes are TRBV7-9 and TRBJ1-2; D is possibly TRBD1 (5 bases). V lost 1 base and J 14 bases, leaving 14 bases between the germline ends. Germline assignment: CDR1 SEHNR and CDR2 FQNEAQ (reference sequence). The CDR3 totals 12 residues. CDR3 nucleotide sequence: TGTGCCAGCAGCTTAGTTAGCGACAGAGAGACCTTC. Translation gives CASSLVSDRETF.